The entry below gives a single T cell receptor beta chain sequence along with its context. The sample belongs to a study of blood T cell repertoires in COVID-19. Study-level information: There were acute and convalescent COVID-19 samples, and they came from the United States, Italy and Spain. Sources were T cells, B-cell-depleted T cells, or PBMCs; the material itself was cDNA or gDNA.

Per the authors' pipeline: Reference gene primer amplification gave estimated nucleated cell counts. Assay used: immunoSEQ multiplex PCR; TCRdb lists only in-frame clones, some missing. V and J calls and clone size are those listed in that table; D and trimming were worked out from the DNA. This sample yields a few hundred thousand clones, of which about 82% are seen a single time; 7.2% belongs to the top ten. This CDR3 contains 15 residues. Germline CDR1 reads LGHDT; CDR2 reads YNNKEL (reference sequence). The junction had 5 bases not matched to a gene; V was cut back by 2 bases and J by 5 bases. Source material: peripheral blood. The TCR was taken from a human donor in a cohort sampled during active COVID-19. J is TRBJ1-4 and V is TRBV3-1 (or the pseudogene TRBV3-2); 7 bases align to TRBD1. The CDR3 loop reads CASSQRQGRNEKLFF. CDR3 sequence (DNA): TGTGCCAGCAGCCAAAGACAGGGAAGAAATGAAAAACTGTTTTTT.